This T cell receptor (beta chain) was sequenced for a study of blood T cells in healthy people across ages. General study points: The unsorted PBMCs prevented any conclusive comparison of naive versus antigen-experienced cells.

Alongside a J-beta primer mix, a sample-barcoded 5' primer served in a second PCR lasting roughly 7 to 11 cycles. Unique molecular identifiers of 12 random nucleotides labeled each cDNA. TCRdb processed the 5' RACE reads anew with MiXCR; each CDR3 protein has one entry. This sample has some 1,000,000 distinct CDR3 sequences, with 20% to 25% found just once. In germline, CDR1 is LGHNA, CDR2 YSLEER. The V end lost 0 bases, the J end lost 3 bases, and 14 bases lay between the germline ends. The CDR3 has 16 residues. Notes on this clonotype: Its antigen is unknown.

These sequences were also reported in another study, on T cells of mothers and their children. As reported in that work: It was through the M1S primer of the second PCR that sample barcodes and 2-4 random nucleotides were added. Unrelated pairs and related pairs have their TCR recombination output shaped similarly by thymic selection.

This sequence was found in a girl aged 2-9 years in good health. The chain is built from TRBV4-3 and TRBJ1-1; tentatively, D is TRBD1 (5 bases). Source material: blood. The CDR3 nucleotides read TGCGCCAGCAGCCAAGATTTTATCGGGGGGGACACTGAAGCTTTCTTT. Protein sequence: CASSQDFIGGDTEAFF.